The rows below give T cell receptor beta chains drawn from one sample of a study of blood T cells in healthy people across ages. TCRdb passed the 5' RACE reads through MiXCR, listing each CDR3 protein once. The sample includes 1.4 million or so distinct CDR3 sequences, under 55% of them seen just once. Sequencing used blood. These receptors all stem from a woman under 30 in good health. Each CDR3 is given with its conserved first and last residue. The D gene is left open where the match is weak. Where a row states a size, it is once, few, many or the class of an expanded clone; other rows omit it.

abundance	v_gene	j_gene	d_gene	CDR3nt	CDR3aa
.	TRBV7-9	TRBJ2-3	.	TGTGCCAGCAGCTTTTGGCGGGGCACTAGCACAGATACGCAGTATTTT	CASSFWRGTSTDTQYF
.	TRBV29-1	TRBJ2-3	.	TGCAGCGTTGACAAAACCGGGGATACGCAGTATTTT	CSVDKTGDTQYF
few	TRBV20-1	TRBJ2-7	TRBD2	TGCAGTGCTAGGTTTCCTAGCGGTGCAGCCTACGAGCAGTACTTC	CSARFPSGAAYEQYF
.	TRBV10-3	TRBJ2-7	TRBD2	TGTGCCATCGGTGGTGGCGGGGGGTTACACGAGCAGTACTTC	CAIGGGGGLHEQYF
few	TRBV7-2	TRBJ2-3	TRBD2	TGTGCCAGCAGCTTAAGGGCGGCTAGCGGGAGAAGAGATACGCAGTATTTT	CASSLRAASGRRDTQYF
.	TRBV7-9	TRBJ1-2	TRBD1	TGTGCCAGCAGCCCCCGGGAGGGGGACAGCCTCTATGGCTACACCTTC	CASSPREGDSLYGYTF
few	TRBV27	TRBJ2-1	TRBD2	TGTGCCAGCAGTTTAACGAGCGGGGGGTTGGCCCCCTACAATGAGCAGTTCTTC	CASSLTSGGLAPYNEQFF
few	TRBV4-1	TRBJ2-1	.	TGCGCCAGCAGCCAAGAAGGGCCCGTTGGGGGTGAGCAGTTCTTC	CASSQEGPVGGEQFF
few	TRBV6-6	TRBJ2-7	.	TGTGCCAGCAGTTACGTTCCCAGCTACGAGCAGTACTTC	CASSYVPSYEQYF
.	TRBV6-5	TRBJ2-2	TRBD1	TGTGCCAGCACCACCTTAGAACAGGGGACGAACACCGGGGAGCTGTTTTTT	CASTTLEQGTNTGELFF
.	TRBV24-1	TRBJ2-3	TRBD2	TGTGCCACCAGTGATTCCCGGGAGGGCCTCGAGGGTACGCAGTATTTT	CATSDSREGLEGTQYF
.	TRBV20-1	TRBJ1-1	.	TGCAGTGCTAGAGACCCCGCCGAACAGGGCCTGAACACTGAAGCTTTCTTT	CSARDPAEQGLNTEAFF
.	TRBV7-3	TRBJ2-2	TRBD2	TGTGCCAGCAGCCCTCTAGCGGGAGTTAGGGGCACCGGGGAGCTGTTTTTT	CASSPLAGVRGTGELFF
.	TRBV6-2/TRBV6-3	TRBJ2-3	TRBD2	TGTGCCAGCAGTCAGCGACTAGCGGCGTTCACAGATACGCAGTATTTT	CASSQRLAAFTDTQYF
few	TRBV12-3/TRBV12-4	TRBJ1-2	.	TGTGCCAGCAGTTCTTCAGGTTGGACGTATGGCTACACCTTC	CASSSSGWTYGYTF
.	TRBV4-3	TRBJ2-7	.	TGCGCCAGCAGCCACCGGACAGGGAGGGCCTACGAGCAGTACTTC	CASSHRTGRAYEQYF
once	TRBV6-1	TRBJ2-1	.	TGTGCCAGCAGCACCGGGTCCCTGGACAATGAGCAGTTCTTC	CASSTGSLDNEQFF
once	TRBV20-1	TRBJ2-5	TRBD2	TGCAGTGCTAGCCGAGCGGGGGGTGGAGAGACCCAGTACTTC	CSASRAGGGETQYF
few	TRBV7-2	TRBJ2-7	TRBD2	TGTGCCAGCAGCTTAGTATCTAGCGGAAACTACGAGCAGTACTTC	CASSLVSSGNYEQYF
.	TRBV12-3/TRBV12-4	TRBJ2-2	.	TGTGCCAGCCGACAGAGCCCCGGGGAGCTGTTTTTT	CASRQSPGELFF
many	TRBV18	TRBJ2-5	.	TGTGCCAGCAGCCCCGGGGGCCAAGAGACCCAGTACTTC	CASSPGGQETQYF
.	TRBV7-8	TRBJ2-7	TRBD2	TGTGCCAGCAGCCCCCAATCCGGGACTAGCGGGAGTAGGGGATTCGAGCAGTACTTC	CASSPQSGTSGSRGFEQYF
.	TRBV3-1	TRBJ2-3	.	TGTGCCAGCAGCCAAGACTGGAGACAGGGCACAGATACGCAGTATTTT	CASSQDWRQGTDTQYF
.	TRBV29-1	TRBJ2-7	.	TGCAGCGTTGTAAGTAGCCTGGGTGAGCAGTACTTC	CSVVSSLGEQYF
.	TRBV7-2	TRBJ2-7	TRBD2	TGTGCCAGCAGCTTATCTGCTAGCGGGCTATACGAGCAGTACTTC	CASSLSASGLYEQYF
.	TRBV27	TRBJ1-5	.	TGTGCCAGCAGTTTAAGATGGGGTTCCCCCAATCAGCCCCAGCATTTT	CASSLRWGSPNQPQHF
.	TRBV5-1	TRBJ2-1	TRBD2	TGCGCCAGCAGCACGACCGGGACTAGAAGTTACGGGAGGTTCTTC	CASSTTGTRSYGRFF
.	TRBV12-3/TRBV12-4	TRBJ2-2	.	TGTGCCAGCAGTTTGGCCAGACCTTGGGAAGATGACACCGGGGAGCTGTTTTTT	CASSLARPWEDDTGELFF
few	TRBV20-1	TRBJ1-1	.	TGCAGTGCTAGAGAGACGGGAGAAGCTTTCTTT	CSARETGEAFF
.	TRBV6-6	TRBJ1-6	TRBD1	TGTGCCAGCAGTTGGGGACAGTATAATTCACCCCTCCACTTT	CASSWGQYNSPLHF
.	TRBV13	TRBJ1-1	.	TGTGCCAGCAGCTTAGCGGGGGATGGGAACACTGAAGCTTTCTTT	CASSLAGDGNTEAFF
few	TRBV20-1	TRBJ1-5	.	TGCAGTGCTAGAGATAGGGGGGCAGGTCAGCCCCAGCATTTT	CSARDRGAGQPQHF
few	TRBV20-1	TRBJ1-2	.	TGCAGTGCCCTTCCCTCGGGACGGACAAACTATGGCTACACCTTC	CSALPSGRTNYGYTF
many	TRBV2	TRBJ2-6	.	TGTGCTAGCAAAGGCTCTGGGGCCAACGTCCTGACTTTC	CASKGSGANVLTF
.	TRBV20-1	TRBJ2-7	TRBD2	TGCAGTGCCCTCCCGACTAGCGGAATCTACGAGCAGTACTTC	CSALPTSGIYEQYF
few	TRBV12-3/TRBV12-4	TRBJ2-7	TRBD2	TGTGCCAGCAGTCCTAGCGGGACCTTCTACGAGCAGTACTTC	CASSPSGTFYEQYF
.	TRBV5-1	TRBJ1-2	TRBD1	TGCGCCAGCACCCAGGGGACAGATAACTATGGCTACACCTTC	CASTQGTDNYGYTF
.	TRBV25-1	TRBJ2-5	.	TGTGCCAGCAGGGATCCTCTACCTCAAGAGACCCAGTACTTC	CASRDPLPQETQYF
.	TRBV5-1	TRBJ2-7	.	TGCGCCAGCAGCTTGGTGGATGCATACGACTCCTACGAGCAGTACTTC	CASSLVDAYDSYEQYF
few	TRBV9	TRBJ2-1	TRBD2	TGTGCCAGCAGCGTAGGGACTAGTATTTATGAGCAGTTCTTC	CASSVGTSIYEQFF
few	TRBV29-1	TRBJ1-2	.	TGCAGCGTTGAAGTGACGGGTGGCTACACCTTC	CSVEVTGGYTF
few	TRBV5-5	TRBJ1-4	.	TGTGCCAGCAGCTTGGAAGGGTGGGCTAATGAAAAACTGTTTTTT	CASSLEGWANEKLFF
.	TRBV2	TRBJ2-3	.	TGTGCCCGGAGACAGCCAGGGAGAGATACGCAGTATTTT	CARRQPGRDTQYF
few	TRBV7-9	TRBJ2-2	.	TGTGCCAGCAGCTTAGCAGTCACGAACACCGGGGAGCTGTTTTTT	CASSLAVTNTGELFF
.	TRBV12-3/TRBV12-4	TRBJ2-5	TRBD2	TGTGCCAGCAGTTTAGTGGGACTAGCATTACAAGAGACCCAGTACTTC	CASSLVGLALQETQYF
.	TRBV12-3/TRBV12-4	TRBJ2-4	TRBD1	TGTGCCAGCACCCTCGGACAGGCGAACATTCAGTACTTC	CASTLGQANIQYF
.	TRBV5-6	TRBJ1-2	.	TGTGCCAGCAGCGGCTCCGGGACGGATAACTATGGCTACACCTTC	CASSGSGTDNYGYTF
few	TRBV5-1	TRBJ1-5	TRBD1	TGCGCCAGCAGCTTGGGGACAGGGGCCAATCAGCCCCAGCATTTT	CASSLGTGANQPQHF
.	TRBV6-2/TRBV6-3	TRBJ2-1	TRBD2	TGTGCCAGCAGTCCAGCGGGGGACAATGAGCAGTTCTTC	CASSPAGDNEQFF
many	TRBV29-1	TRBJ2-1	.	TGCAGCGTTGAAATAGCGAACACCTACAATGAGCAGTTCTTC	CSVEIANTYNEQFF
.	TRBV7-2	TRBJ2-1	.	TGTGCCAGCAGACGTAGCGGAAACAATGAGCAGTTCTTC	CASRRSGNNEQFF
.	TRBV7-8	TRBJ2-1	.	TGTGCCAGCAGCCACCGGGACCCTAGGTACAATGAGCAGTTCTTC	CASSHRDPRYNEQFF
.	TRBV7-2	TRBJ1-2	TRBD1	TGTGCCAGCACCCTAACCGGGACAGTCGACTACTATGGCTACACCTTC	CASTLTGTVDYYGYTF
.	TRBV12-3/TRBV12-4	TRBJ1-2	.	TGTGCCAGCACCCCTGGGGGACGGAACTATGGCTACACCTTC	CASTPGGRNYGYTF
.	TRBV4-1	TRBJ2-1	TRBD2	TGCGCCAGCAGCCAAGCACTATTCGGACGAGCGGGGAACAATGAGCAGTTCTTC	CASSQALFGRAGNNEQFF
.	TRBV9	TRBJ2-3	.	TGTGCCAGCAGCGTAGACTCAGATACGCAGTATTTT	CASSVDSDTQYF
.	TRBV29-1	TRBJ1-2	.	TGCAGCGTTAGACCCAGGGACGACTATGGCTACACCTTC	CSVRPRDDYGYTF
.	TRBV5-6	TRBJ2-1	.	TGTGCCAGCAGTTTACAGGGATGGGGTCGTAATGAGCAGTTCTTC	CASSLQGWGRNEQFF
few	TRBV3-1	TRBJ2-5	TRBD1	TGTGCCAGCAGCAACAGGGGTTCGGAGACCCAGTACTTC	CASSNRGSETQYF
few	TRBV29-1	TRBJ2-7	TRBD1	TGCAGCGTTGATCCGGGACAGGGGACCTACGAGCAGTACTTC	CSVDPGQGTYEQYF